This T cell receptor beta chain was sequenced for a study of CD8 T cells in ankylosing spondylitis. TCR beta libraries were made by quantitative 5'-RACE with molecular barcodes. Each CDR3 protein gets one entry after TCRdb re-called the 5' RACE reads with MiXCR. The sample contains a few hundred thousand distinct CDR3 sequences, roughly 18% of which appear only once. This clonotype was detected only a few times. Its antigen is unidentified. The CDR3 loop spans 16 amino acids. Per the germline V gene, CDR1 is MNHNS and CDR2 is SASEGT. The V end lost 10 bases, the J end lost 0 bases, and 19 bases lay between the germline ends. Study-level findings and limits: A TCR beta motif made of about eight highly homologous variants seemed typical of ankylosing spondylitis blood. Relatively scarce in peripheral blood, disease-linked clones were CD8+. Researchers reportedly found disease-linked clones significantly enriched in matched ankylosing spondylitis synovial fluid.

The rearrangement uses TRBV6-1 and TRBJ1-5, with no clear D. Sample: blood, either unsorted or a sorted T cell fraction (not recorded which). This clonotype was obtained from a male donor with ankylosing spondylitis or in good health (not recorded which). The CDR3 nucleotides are TGTGCCACTACGCAAGGCCTGGGATATAGCAATCAGCCCCAGCATTTT. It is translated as CATTQGLGYSNQPQHF.